This T cell receptor beta chain came from a study of blood T cell repertoires in COVID-19. Across the whole study: Both acute and convalescent COVID-19 samples were obtained from the United States, Italy and Spain. T cells, B-cell-depleted T cells, or PBMCs supplied cDNA or gDNA.

Under the authors' procedure: Researchers report that nucleated cell counts were estimated from reference gene primer amplification. Assay used: immunoSEQ multiplex PCR; TCRdb lists only in-frame clones, some missing. The DNA was the basis for D and trimming; V, J and clone size are from that table. The sample lists over 100,000 clones, approximately 80% seen once, with about 4.2% in the top ten. This clone was detected ten times or more. This CDR3 contains 15 residues. V was shortened by 1 base and J by 4 bases, with 11 bases between the two germline ends. Germline V gene lookup returns CDR1 SNHLY and CDR2 FYNNEI.

This TCR came from a woman aged 70 to 79 with acute or convalescent COVID-19. This chain connects TRBV2 to TRBJ1-5; tentative D call: TRBD1 (6 bases). The sequenced sample was peripheral blood. In nucleotides, the CDR3 is TGTGCCAGCAGTGAAGGCGGACAGTTTAATCAGCCCCAGCATTTT. It specifies CASSEGGQFNQPQHF.